Shown below are 4 T cell receptor beta chains from a single sample sequenced in a study of human T cells and chemical hapten exposure. TCRdb reanalysed the RACE reads using MiXCR and keeps one entry per CDR3 protein. The sample lists roughly 90,000 distinct CDR3 sequences; about a tenth were seen once. As to time point: patch test 3, about 24 weeks after DPC sensitization. Treatment noted: therapeutic diphenylcyclopropenone sensitization with weekly scalp DPC. Here the sequenced sample was whole blood, taken in connection with sensitization to the hapten diphenylcyclopropenone (DPC). The receptors originated from a woman aged 25 to 39 with alopecia areata. Some clones in this sample may be carry-over from other donors' samples.

The chain joins TRBV4-3 to TRBJ2-1; a weak D match, TRBD1 (6 bases). V lost 0 bases and J lost 2, with 11 bases in between. This CDR3 contains 16 residues. From germline, CDR1 is LGHNA and CDR2 YSLEER. Here the CDR3 DNA reads TGCGCCAGCAGCCAAGATCAGGGGCTAGCCTACAATGAGCAGTTCTTC. The encoded protein is CASSQDQGLAYNEQFF.

J is TRBJ1-1 and V is TRBV4-1; 7 bases fit TRBD1. The trim removed 4 bases at V and 0 bases at J, leaving 11 bases unmatched. In germline, CDR1 is MGHRA, CDR2 YSYEKL. CDR3 length: 17 residues. The CDR3 nucleotides are TGCGCCAGCAGCCCGAGACAGGGAGGTGGGCTGAACACTGAAGCTTTCTTT. Translation: CASSPRQGGGLNTEAFF.

The chain recombines TRBV7-9 with TRBJ1-1; 8 positions agree with TRBD1. Trimming cost V 7 bases and J 7 bases; bases outside gene matches: 8. The CDR3 runs to 13 residues. Germline V gene data show CDR1 as SEHNR and CDR2 as FQNEAQ (reference sequence). CDR3 nucleotides: TGTGCCAGCAATGGACAGGGCGAAGGTGAAGCTTTCTTT. Residues: CASNGQGEGEAFF.

The CDR3 coding sequence is TGTGCCAGCAGTCCCGCGAGGGTGACTAATGAAAAACTGTTTTTT. It specifies CASSPARVTNEKLFF. J is TRBJ1-4 and V is TRBV28, with no clear D. The CDR3 length is 15 residues. The germline V and J ends were trimmed by 5 bases and 2 bases, with 12 bases remaining between them. Germline assignment: CDR1 MDHEN and CDR2 SYDVKM. Filled out from reference TRBV28 and TRBJ1-4, the complete variable domain reads DVKVTQSSRYLVKRTGEKVFLECVQDMDHENMFWYRQDPGLGLRLIYFSYDVKMKEKGDIPEGYSVSREKKERFSLILESASTNQTSMYLCASSPARVTNEKLFFGSGTQLSVL.